This TCR beta chain stems from a study of human T cells and chemical hapten exposure. For the study at large: Patches with 0.01% DPC went on the upper back, and the tests were read at 6 days.

TCRdb ran MiXCR on the RACE reads and lists one entry per CDR3 protein. The sample gives around 300,000 distinct CDR3 sequences, over 5% of which show up once; under 9.5% is in the top ten. Germline-derived CDR1 and CDR2 are MNHEY and SVGEGT. V was clipped by 2 bases and J by 5 bases, with 12 bases between them. The length of the CDR3 is 14 residues. Whole-study results and caveats: Expanded TCR counts at PT1 went up together with patch test score, a positive correlation.

This clonotype appeared a few times. Its target is not known. Time point defined: pre-sensitization, week 0. Treatment of the sample: therapeutic diphenylcyclopropenone sensitization with weekly scalp DPC. The sequences come from whole blood, collected in connection with sensitization to the hapten diphenylcyclopropenone (DPC). This chain links TRBV6-2 or TRBV6-3 with TRBJ2-5; TRBD2 is a possible D gene (5 bases). The receptor comes from a woman aged 18-29 years with alopecia areata. Some clones in this sample may be carry-over from other donors' samples. The CDR3 DNA is TGTGCCAGCAGTTACCAAGCGGAGGTGGAGACCCAGTACTTC. This gives the protein CASSYQAEVETQYF.